The 5 T cell receptor beta chains below come from one sample, sequenced in a study of blood T cell repertoires in COVID-19. Data came from immunoSEQ multiplex PCR; TCRdb stores just in-frame clones and leaves some out. The sample includes about 320,000 clones, 85% seen only once; the top ten take about 7%. The sample taken for sequencing was peripheral blood. All receptors derive from a human donor in a cohort sampled during active COVID-19.

The chain is built from TRBV7-9 and TRBJ1-6; TRBD1 matches 9 bases. The CDR3 consists of 15 residues. CDR1 is SEHNR, CDR2 FQNEAQ, per germline (reference sequence). After removal of 6 bases from V and 6 bases from J, the junction contained 6 bases not matched to a gene. The chain's CDR3 is CASSPQGALNSPLHF. CDR3 nucleotides: TGTGCCAGCAGTCCACAGGGGGCCCTTAATTCACCCCTCCACTTT.

In the case of this clone: This sequence may be a read error, since a much larger clone differs from it by one base. This sequence joins TRBV7-2 and TRBJ2-1; 8 positions agree with TRBD2. CDR3 length equals 14 residues. Looked up from germline, CDR1 is SGHTA and CDR2 is FQGNSA. V shed 6 bases, J shed 2 bases, and the junction held 3 bases outside the gene matches. CDR3 in DNA: TGTGCCAGCAGAAGCGGGGGAGCCTACAATGAGCAGTTCTTC. This gives the protein CASRSGGAYNEQFF.

The CDR3, as DNA: TGTGCCAGCTCTCCGACTTACTATAATTCACCCCTCCACTTT. It translates to CASSPTYYNSPLHF. This rearrangement joins TRBV6-4 to TRBJ1-6, with unresolved D. This CDR3 has 14 amino acids. Per the germline V gene, CDR1 is MRHNA and CDR2 is SNTAGT. Trimming stripped 8 bases from V and 3 bases from J, with 11 bases between.

The genes are TRBV5-5 and TRBJ1-3; D ambiguous. The CDR3 length is 16 residues. V lost 3 bases and J 1 base, leaving 14 bases between the germline ends. CDR1 and CDR2 from the germline V gene are SGHKS and YYEKEE (reference sequence). This CDR3 reads CASSSVEGRSGNTIYF. The CDR3 bases are TGTGCCAGCAGCTCCGTGGAGGGTCGATCTGGAAACACCATATATTTT.

V is TRBV19 and J is TRBJ1-5; TRBD1 matches at 8 bases. Germline V CDR1 and CDR2: LNHDA, SQIVND (reference sequence). J was trimmed by 4 bases and V by 1 base; bases with no gene match: 6. The CDR3 runs 16 residues. The CDR3 spells CASSIARTGTNQPQHF. CDR3 bases: TGTGCCAGTAGTATAGCCCGGACAGGGACTAATCAGCCCCAGCATTTT.